This T cell receptor (gamma chain) was found in a study of gamma delta lymphoproliferative disorders and STAT genes. Whole-study context: This Tgammadelta LGLL cohort mixed symptomatic disease with indolent courses. Gamma-chain libraries were built from at least 50 ng of genomic DNA with the LymphoTrack Dx TCRG Assay. Delta libraries were made per EuroClonality-NGS working group procedure. Overall study results and limits: Public or private status of leukemic clones needs confirmation.

The CDR3 spans 18 residues. The V and J ends lost 6 bases and 2 bases, in that order; junction bases with no gene match: 22. The germline V gene encodes CDR1 EGSTGY and CDR2 YDSYTSSV. PBMCs from patients and controls supplied the genomic DNA for sequencing. This clone was counted many times. What it recognizes is unknown. TCRdb repeated clone calling on the multiplex PCR reads with CATT. Of a few thousand gamma-chain clones in the sample, 12% were seen once. The V call is TRGV4, the J call TRGJ1 or TRGJ2. The J gene, missing from TCRdb, was assigned here through DNA to germline matching. The sequencing input was blood. The TCR was taken from a human donor with gamma-delta T-cell large granular lymphocyte leukemia. This CDR3 is CATWRRDPPARDYYKKLF. DNA for the CDR3: TGTGCCACCTGGCGAAGGGATCCCCCCGCTAGGGATTATTATAAGAAACTCTTT.